These 10 T cell receptor beta chains originate from one sample sequenced in a study of blood T cell repertoires in COVID-19. The repertoire was sequenced with immunoSEQ multiplex PCR; TCRdb's copy has only in-frame clones and lacks some. The data hold under 200,000 clones, with just over 85% observed a single time. The material sequenced was peripheral blood. The receptor set was obtained from a man aged 55-75 years with acute or convalescent COVID-19.

This clone was seen a handful of times. The V call is TRBV27, the J call TRBJ2-7; D possibly corresponds to TRBD1 (5 bases). The CDR3 loop spans 15 amino acids. Trimming cost V 5 bases and J 0 bases, with 14 bases left between them. Germline V gives CDR1 MNHEY, CDR2 SMNVEV (reference sequence). The CDR3 coding sequence is TGTGCCAGCAGTCAATCGAGACAGTTCTCCTACGAGCAGTACTTC. It specifies CASSQSRQFSYEQYF.

This chain connects TRBV11-2 to TRBJ2-3; 11 positions agree with TRBD2. The junction had 10 bases not matched to a gene; V was cut back by 5 bases and J by 0 bases. CDR1 and CDR2 (germline): SGHAT, FQNNGV. The CDR3 runs 18 residues. DNA of the CDR3: TGTGCCAGCAGCCGACTAGCGGGACCTTCTAGGAGCACAGATACGCAGTATTTT. Residues: CASSRLAGPSRSTDTQYF.

This clone occurred once. J is TRBJ1-3 and V is TRBV4-1; 10 nucleotides match TRBD1. With 0 bases clipped from V and 5 bases from J, the junction kept 13 bases outside the gene matches. The CDR3 sequence is 19 residues long. Germline V gene sequence: CDR1 MGHRA, CDR2 YSYEKL. The DNA for the CDR3 is TGCGCCAGCAGCCAAGATAATGGAAACGGACAGGGGGATCGAAACACCATATATTTT. Translation: CASSQDNGNGQGDRNTIYF.

The genes are TRBV6-5 and TRBJ1-6; TRBD1 matches 7 bases. The germline gives CDR1 MNHEY, CDR2 SVGAGI. V shed 6 bases, J shed 6 bases, and the junction held 8 bases outside the gene matches. The CDR3 covers 15 residues. In nucleotides, the CDR3 is TGTGCCAGCAGACCCCCAGGGGGGCTTAATTCACCCCTCCACTTT. Its protein is CASRPPGGLNSPLHF.

This chain connects TRBV29-1 to TRBJ2-5; 10 positions agree with TRBD1. The CDR3 sequence is 16 residues long. V was clipped by 6 bases and J by 4 bases; unmatched bases: 14. From germline, CDR1 is SQVTM and CDR2 ANQGSEA. This CDR3 is CSVNAGDRGPSETQYF. CDR3 coding DNA: TGCAGCGTCAACGCGGGAGACAGGGGGCCGTCAGAGACCCAGTACTTC.

This clone has only one observation. The CDR3 coding sequence is TGTGCCAGCACCCAAGGGGACTCATATCAGCCCCAGCATTTT. This sequence encodes CASTQGDSYQPQHF. The V gene is TRBV2, the J gene TRBJ1-5; D is perhaps TRBD1 (5 bases). Trimming removed 7 bases at V and 5 bases at J, with 15 bases between. From germline, CDR1 is SNHLY and CDR2 FYNNEI. The CDR3 is 14 amino acids.

This clone has a handful of counts. The rearrangement links TRBV7-8 to TRBJ2-3; no definite D call. Germline-derived CDR1 and CDR2 are SGHVS and FQNEAQ. This CDR3 region has 16 residues. V was trimmed by 0 bases and J by 6 bases, leaving 16 bases between them. The CDR3 nucleotides read TGTGCCAGCAGCTTAGCGATTTTTCCCCCTCGGGATACGCAGTATTTT. It translates to CASSLAIFPPRDTQYF.

This clone was observed a few times. Additional DNA sequences in this sample encode the identical CDR3. J is TRBJ2-5 and V is TRBV9; TRBD1 might be the D (6 bases). The V end lost 3 bases, the J end lost 2 bases, and 11 bases lay between the germline ends. The germline CDR1 and CDR2 sequences are SGDLS and YYNGEE. The CDR3 covers 14 residues. CDR3 amino acids: CASSAGQQQETQYF. The CDR3 nucleotides are TGTGCCAGCAGCGCAGGACAGCAACAAGAGACCCAGTACTTC.

The genes are TRBV2 and TRBJ2-2; TRBD1 might be the D (6 bases). V gave up 6 bases and J gave up 9 bases, with 11 bases separating them. CDR1 is SNHLY and CDR2 is FYNNEI in the germline V gene. There are 12 residues in the CDR3. CDR3 sequence: CASRGGDRELFF. Here the CDR3 DNA reads TGTGCCAGCAGAGGGGGTGACAGGGAGCTGTTTTTT.

The CDR3 loop reads CASSVGLKNTEAFF. As DNA, the CDR3 is TGTGCCAGCAGCGTAGGGCTGAAGAACACTGAAGCTTTCTTT. This chain connects TRBV11-2 to TRBJ1-1; no definite D call. V was clipped by 5 bases and J by 1 base, with 11 bases between them. Germline assignment: CDR1 SGHAT and CDR2 FQNNGV. This CDR3 is 14 amino acids long.